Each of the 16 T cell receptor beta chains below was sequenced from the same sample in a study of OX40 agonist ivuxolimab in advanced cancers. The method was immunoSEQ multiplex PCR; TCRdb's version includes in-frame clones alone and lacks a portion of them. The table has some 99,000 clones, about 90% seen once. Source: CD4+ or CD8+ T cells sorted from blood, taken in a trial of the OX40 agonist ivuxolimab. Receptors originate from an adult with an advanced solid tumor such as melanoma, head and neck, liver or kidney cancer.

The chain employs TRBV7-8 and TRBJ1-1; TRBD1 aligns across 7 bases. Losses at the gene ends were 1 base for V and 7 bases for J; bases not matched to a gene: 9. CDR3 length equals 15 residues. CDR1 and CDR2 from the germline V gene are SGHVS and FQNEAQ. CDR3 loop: CASSLGHSGGDEAFF. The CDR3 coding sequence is TGTGCCAGCAGCTTAGGCCACTCAGGGGGTGATGAAGCTTTCTTT.

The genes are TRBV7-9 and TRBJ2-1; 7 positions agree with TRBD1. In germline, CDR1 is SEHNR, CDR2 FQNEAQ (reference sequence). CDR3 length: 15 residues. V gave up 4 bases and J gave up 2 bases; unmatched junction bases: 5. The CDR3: CASSSGQGAYNEQFF. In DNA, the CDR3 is TGTGCCAGCAGCTCGGGTCAGGGGGCCTACAATGAGCAGTTCTTC.

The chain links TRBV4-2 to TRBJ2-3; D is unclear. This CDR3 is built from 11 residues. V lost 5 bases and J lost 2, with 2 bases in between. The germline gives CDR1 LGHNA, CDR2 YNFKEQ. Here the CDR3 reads CASSYTDTQYF. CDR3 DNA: TGTGCCAGCAGCTACACAGATACGCAGTATTTT.

Written as DNA, the CDR3 is TGTGCCAGCAGCCGGGGACAGGGCGGATACAATGAGCAGTTCTTC. Residues: CASSRGQGGYNEQFF. The chain couples TRBV14 to TRBJ2-1; 9 positions agree with TRBD1. This CDR3 spans 15 amino acids. V was pared by 4 bases and J by 4 bases, with 5 bases of the junction left unmatched. The germline CDR1 and CDR2 sequences are SGHDN and FVKESK.

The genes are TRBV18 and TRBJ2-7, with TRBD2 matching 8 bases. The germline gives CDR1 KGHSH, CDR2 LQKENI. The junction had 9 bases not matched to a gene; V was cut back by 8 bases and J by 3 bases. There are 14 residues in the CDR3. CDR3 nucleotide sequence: TGTGCCAGCGGGGAAAGCGGGGGCAACTACGAGCAGTACTTC. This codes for CASGESGGNYEQYF. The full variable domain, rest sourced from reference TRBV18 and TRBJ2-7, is NAGVMQNPRHLVRRRGQEARLRCSPMKGHSHVYWYRQLPEEGLKFMVYLQKENIIDESGMPKERFSAEFPKEGPSILRIQQVVRGDSAAYFCASGESGGNYEQYFGPGTRLTVT.

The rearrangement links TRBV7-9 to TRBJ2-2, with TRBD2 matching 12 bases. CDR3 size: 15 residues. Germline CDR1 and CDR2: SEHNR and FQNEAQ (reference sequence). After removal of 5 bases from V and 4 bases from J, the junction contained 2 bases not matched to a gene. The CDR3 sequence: CASSRLAGVTGELFF. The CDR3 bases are TGTGCCAGCAGCCGACTAGCGGGAGTCACCGGGGAGCTGTTTTTT.

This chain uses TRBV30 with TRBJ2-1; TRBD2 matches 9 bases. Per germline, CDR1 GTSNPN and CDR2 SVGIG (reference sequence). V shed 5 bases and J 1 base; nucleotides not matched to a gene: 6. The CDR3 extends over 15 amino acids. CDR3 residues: CAWQVAGGSYNEQFF. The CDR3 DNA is TGTGCCTGGCAGGTGGCGGGAGGGTCCTACAATGAGCAGTTCTTC. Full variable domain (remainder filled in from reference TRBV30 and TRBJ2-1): SQTIHQWPATLVQPVGSPLSLECTVEGTSNPNLYWYRQAAGRGLQLLFYSVGIGQISSEVPQNLSASRPQDRQFILSSKKLLLSDSGFYLCAWQVAGGSYNEQFFGPGTRLTVL.

The CDR3 sequence: CASSLGGGMDNEQFF. For the CDR3, the DNA is TGTGCCAGCAGCCTTGGGGGGGGCATGGACAATGAGCAGTTCTTC. The V call is TRBV5-4, the J call TRBJ2-1, with a weak D call TRBD2 (7 bases). Per germline, CDR1 SGHNT and CDR2 YYREEE (reference sequence). V was trimmed by 4 bases and J by 5 bases, leaving 16 bases between them. There are 15 residues in the CDR3. Full variable domain (remainder filled in from reference TRBV5-4 and TRBJ2-1): ETGVTQSPTHLIKTRGQQVTLRCSSQSGHNTVSWYQQALGQGPQFIFQYYREEENGRGNFPPRFSGLQFPNYSSELNVNALELDDSALYLCASSLGGGMDNEQFFGPGTRLTVL.

The CDR3 reads CASSRFNEKLFF. In DNA form, the CDR3 reads TGTGCCAGCAGTCGTTTTAATGAAAAACTGTTTTTT. V and J are TRBV2 and TRBJ1-4; the D is unclear. The V end was cut by 5 bases, the J end by 4 bases, with 5 bases between. CDR1 is SNHLY, CDR2 FYNNEI, per germline. This CDR3 contains 12 residues. Full variable domain (rest looked up from reference TRBV2 and TRBJ1-4): EPEVTQTPSHQVTQMGQEVILRCVPISNHLYFYWYRQILGQKVEFLVSFYNNEISEKSEIFDDQFSVERPDGSNFTLKIRSTKLEDSAMYFCASSRFNEKLFFGSGTQLSVL.

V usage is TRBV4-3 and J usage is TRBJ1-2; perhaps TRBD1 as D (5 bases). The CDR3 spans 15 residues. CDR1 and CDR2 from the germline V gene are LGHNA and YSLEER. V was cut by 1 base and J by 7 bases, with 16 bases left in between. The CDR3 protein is CASSQARGRDAGYTF. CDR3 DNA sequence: TGCGCCAGCAGCCAAGCCCGGGGCAGGGACGCTGGCTACACCTTC.

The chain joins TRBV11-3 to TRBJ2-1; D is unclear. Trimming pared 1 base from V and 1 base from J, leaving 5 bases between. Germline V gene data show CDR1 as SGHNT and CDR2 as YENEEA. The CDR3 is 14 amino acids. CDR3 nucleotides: TGTGCCAGCAGCTTAGCCACATCCTACAATGAGCAGTTCTTC. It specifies CASSLATSYNEQFF.

The DNA for the CDR3 is TGTGCCAGCAGCTTACTACGGGAGCGTACGGGACAAATCACCGGGGAGCTGTTTTTT. Translating it yields CASSLLRERTGQITGELFF. The genes are TRBV7-3 and TRBJ2-2; D may match TRBD1 or TRBD2 (6 bases each). CDR1 and CDR2 (germline): SGHTA, FQGTGA. V shed 2 bases and J shed 4 bases, with 23 bases lying between them. CDR3 size: 19 residues. Full variable domain (outside the CDR3, taken from reference TRBV7-3 and TRBJ2-2): GAGVSQTPSNKVTEKGKYVELRCDPISGHTALYWYRQSLGQGPEFLIYFQGTGAADDSGLPNDRFFAVRPEGSVSTLKIQRTERGDSAVYLCASSLLRERTGQITGELFFGEGSRLTVL.

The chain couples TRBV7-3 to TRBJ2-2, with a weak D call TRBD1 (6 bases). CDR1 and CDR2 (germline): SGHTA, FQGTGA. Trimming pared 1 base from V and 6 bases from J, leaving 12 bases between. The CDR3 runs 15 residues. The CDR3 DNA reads TGTGCCAGCAGCTTAATAGGGGGAGAGGCCGGGGAGCTGTTTTTT. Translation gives CASSLIGGEAGELFF.

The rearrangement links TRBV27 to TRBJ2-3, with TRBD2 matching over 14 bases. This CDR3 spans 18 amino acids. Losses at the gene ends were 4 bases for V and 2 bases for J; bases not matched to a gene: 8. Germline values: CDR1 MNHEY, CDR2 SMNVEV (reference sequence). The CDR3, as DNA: TGTGCCAGCAGTTCGGGACTAGCGGGAGAGGGGGACACAGATACGCAGTATTTT. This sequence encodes CASSSGLAGEGDTDTQYF.

The CDR3, as DNA: TGCGCCAGCAGCTTTATGCGGGGAGGCGGCGAGACCCAGTACTTC. This translates into CASSFMRGGGETQYF. The J gene is TRBJ2-5, the V gene TRBV5-1, with D tentatively TRBD2 (6 bases). The CDR3 runs 15 residues. In germline, CDR1 is SGHRS, CDR2 YFSETQ. With 2 bases removed from V and 5 bases from J, the gap between germline ends came to 16 bases.

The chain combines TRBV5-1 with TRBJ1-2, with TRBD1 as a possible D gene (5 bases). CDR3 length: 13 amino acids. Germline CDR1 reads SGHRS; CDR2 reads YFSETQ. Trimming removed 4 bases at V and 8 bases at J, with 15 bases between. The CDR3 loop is CASSPGGKEGYTF. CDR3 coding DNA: TGCGCCAGCAGCCCCGGGGGAAAGGAAGGCTACACCTTC.